The rows below give T cell receptor beta chains drawn from one sample of a study of blood T cell repertoires in COVID-19. Some clones are missing from TCRdb's copy, which holds only in-frame ones; the method was immunoSEQ multiplex PCR. The sample lists about 200,000 clones; 70% to 90% were seen once. Specimen: peripheral blood. These receptors were collected from a woman aged 70-85 years with COVID-19, enrolled during active disease. The CDR3 runs from the conserved cysteine through the conserved F or W. Fields, in order: clone size, D gene, V gene, J gene, CDR3 DNA, CDR3 protein. The D gene is left open where the match is weak. Size is omitted from some rows. Given values are once, few, many or a class for expanded clones.

abundance: NA; d_gene: NA; v_gene: TRBV15; j_gene: TRBJ1-4; CDR3nt: TGTGCCACCAGCAGAAGCGACAGAACTAATGAAAAACTGTTTTTT; CDR3aa: CATSRSDRTNEKLFF
abundance: NA; d_gene: NA; v_gene: TRBV2; j_gene: TRBJ2-6; CDR3nt: TGTGCCAGCAGTCCCCAGGGAACTGGGGCCAACGTCCTGACTTTC; CDR3aa: CASSPQGTGANVLTF
abundance: few; d_gene: NA; v_gene: TRBV6-5; j_gene: TRBJ1-1; CDR3nt: TGTGCCAGCAGTTACTCTTTCGGGAACACTGAAGCTTTCTTT; CDR3aa: CASSYSFGNTEAFF
abundance: NA; d_gene: NA; v_gene: TRBV20-1; j_gene: TRBJ1-3; CDR3nt: TGCAGTGCTAGTGGCCCGGGCTCTGGAAACACCATATATTTT; CDR3aa: CSASGPGSGNTIYF
abundance: NA; d_gene: NA; v_gene: TRBV5-1; j_gene: TRBJ1-2; CDR3nt: TGCGCCAGCAGCTTGCCTTCGGGGGATTCGAGCTACACCTTC; CDR3aa: CASSLPSGDSSYTF
abundance: NA; d_gene: NA; v_gene: TRBV9; j_gene: TRBJ1-2; CDR3nt: TGTGCCAGCAGCACCGGCCAAGCGGGTGGCTACACCTTC; CDR3aa: CASSTGQAGGYTF
abundance: NA; d_gene: TRBD2; v_gene: TRBV24-1; j_gene: TRBJ2-1; CDR3nt: TGTGCCACCAGTTCACGACTAGCGGGAGTCGGTGAGCAGTTCTTC; CDR3aa: CATSSRLAGVGEQFF
abundance: NA; d_gene: NA; v_gene: TRBV19; j_gene: TRBJ2-4; CDR3nt: TGTGCCAGTAGTATGAGGGCAGGACGAAATCTAGCCAAAAACATTCAGTACTTC; CDR3aa: CASSMRAGRNLAKNIQYF
abundance: NA; d_gene: TRBD2; v_gene: TRBV4-1; j_gene: TRBJ2-1; CDR3nt: TGCGCCAGCAGCCCTCAGAAAAGGCGGGAGGGGCATTACAATGAGCAGTTCTTC; CDR3aa: CASSPQKRREGHYNEQFF
abundance: NA; d_gene: NA; v_gene: TRBV5-1; j_gene: TRBJ1-1; CDR3nt: TGCGCCAGCATTGGGGACGCGGGGGGACACACTGAAGCTTTCTTT; CDR3aa: CASIGDAGGHTEAFF
abundance: NA; d_gene: TRBD1; v_gene: TRBV11-2; j_gene: TRBJ2-7; CDR3nt: TGTGCCAGCAGCTTGCTACAGGGGCGGTACGAGCAGTACTTC; CDR3aa: CASSLLQGRYEQYF
abundance: NA; d_gene: NA; v_gene: TRBV7-8; j_gene: TRBJ1-2; CDR3nt: TGTGCCAGCAGTTTCCACAGGGTCCCGGAATATGGCTACACCTTC; CDR3aa: CASSFHRVPEYGYTF
abundance: NA; d_gene: TRBD1; v_gene: TRBV7-2; j_gene: TRBJ2-7; CDR3nt: TGTGCCAGCAGCTTAGTAGGGGGACAGCCCTACGAGCAGTACTTC; CDR3aa: CASSLVGGQPYEQYF
abundance: NA; d_gene: NA; v_gene: TRBV7-2; j_gene: TRBJ1-1; CDR3nt: TGTGCCAGCAGCTACTCCAACACTGAAGCTTTCTTT; CDR3aa: CASSYSNTEAFF
abundance: NA; d_gene: TRBD1; v_gene: TRBV10-1; j_gene: TRBJ2-3; CDR3nt: TGCGCCAGCAGTGAGTCGAAGGGGGCAACTACAGATACGCAGTATTTT; CDR3aa: CASSESKGATTDTQYF
abundance: NA; d_gene: TRBD2; v_gene: TRBV25-1; j_gene: TRBJ2-5; CDR3nt: TGTGCCAGCAGTACTAGCGGGACTCTAGAGACCCAGTACTTC; CDR3aa: CASSTSGTLETQYF
abundance: NA; d_gene: NA; v_gene: TRBV10-2; j_gene: TRBJ2-7; CDR3nt: TGCGCCAGCAGAGATATACGGGGAGGTAATTCCTACGAGCAGTACTTC; CDR3aa: CASRDIRGGNSYEQYF
abundance: NA; d_gene: NA; v_gene: TRBV2; j_gene: TRBJ1-1; CDR3nt: TGTGCCAGCAGGGTACTACTGACGCGACAGGCTGAAGCTTTCTTT; CDR3aa: CASRVLLTRQAEAFF
abundance: NA; d_gene: NA; v_gene: TRBV19; j_gene: TRBJ1-5; CDR3nt: TGTGCCAGTAGTATGGATAAACAGGGCAATCAGCCCCAGCATTTT; CDR3aa: CASSMDKQGNQPQHF
abundance: few; d_gene: NA; v_gene: TRBV5-4; j_gene: TRBJ1-2; CDR3nt: TGTGCCAGCAGCGGCAGGGTTTCTAACTATGGCTACACCTTC; CDR3aa: CASSGRVSNYGYTF
abundance: NA; d_gene: NA; v_gene: TRBV7-8; j_gene: TRBJ1-5; CDR3nt: TGTGCCAGCAGCTTAGGGCCCGTTCAGCCCCAGCATTTT; CDR3aa: CASSLGPVQPQHF
abundance: NA; d_gene: TRBD2; v_gene: TRBV9; j_gene: TRBJ2-2; CDR3nt: TGTGCCAGCAGCGTAGAAACGTCAGCGGGAGACACCGGGGAGCTGTTTTTT; CDR3aa: CASSVETSAGDTGELFF
abundance: NA; d_gene: TRBD1; v_gene: TRBV7-8; j_gene: TRBJ1-5; CDR3nt: TGTGCCAGCAGCAGGGGGACAGGGGGCGATCAGCCCCAGCATTTT; CDR3aa: CASSRGTGGDQPQHF
abundance: NA; d_gene: NA; v_gene: TRBV9; j_gene: TRBJ2-2; CDR3nt: TGTGCCAGTAGACCGGGACAATACACCGGGGAGCTGTTTTTT; CDR3aa: CASRPGQYTGELFF
abundance: NA; d_gene: NA; v_gene: TRBV6-1; j_gene: TRBJ1-5; CDR3nt: TGTGCCAGCAGTGATTACCTTACGCGGCCGAATAGCAATCAGCCCCAGCATTTT; CDR3aa: CASSDYLTRPNSNQPQHF
abundance: NA; d_gene: NA; v_gene: TRBV30; j_gene: TRBJ1-6; CDR3nt: TGTGCCTGGACCCCCGGAGAGGGCTACGGATCACCCCTCCACTTT; CDR3aa: CAWTPGEGYGSPLHF
abundance: once; d_gene: TRBD1; v_gene: TRBV30; j_gene: TRBJ1-1; CDR3nt: TGTGCCTGGATTTTGACAGGGTTTGGCACTGAAGCTTTCTTT; CDR3aa: CAWILTGFGTEAFF
abundance: NA; d_gene: TRBD1; v_gene: TRBV29-1; j_gene: TRBJ1-5; CDR3nt: TGCAGCGTTCTCGACAGGGGGCTCAATCAGCCCCAGCATTTT; CDR3aa: CSVLDRGLNQPQHF
abundance: NA; d_gene: TRBD2; v_gene: TRBV7-2; j_gene: TRBJ2-1; CDR3nt: TGTGCCAGCAGCTTAGTGGGGACTATAAACAATGAGCAGTTCTTC; CDR3aa: CASSLVGTINNEQFF
abundance: NA; d_gene: NA; v_gene: TRBV19; j_gene: TRBJ1-5; CDR3nt: TGTGCCAGTAGTATCCGAGTGGGCAATCAGCCCCAGCATTTT; CDR3aa: CASSIRVGNQPQHF
abundance: NA; d_gene: TRBD1; v_gene: TRBV5-6; j_gene: TRBJ1-2; CDR3nt: TGTGCCAGCAGCCCCCCCGACAGGGGAGCGCATGGCTACACCTTC; CDR3aa: CASSPPDRGAHGYTF
abundance: NA; d_gene: NA; v_gene: TRBV18; j_gene: TRBJ1-2; CDR3nt: TGTGCCAGCTCACGGGCAAGTCCGCCTAACTATGGCTACACCTTC; CDR3aa: CASSRASPPNYGYTF
abundance: once; d_gene: NA; v_gene: TRBV2; j_gene: TRBJ1-2; CDR3nt: TGTGCCAGCAAGATTCGATGGCTGCCCGTAAAGAATGGCTACACCTTC; CDR3aa: CASKIRWLPVKNGYTF
abundance: NA; d_gene: NA; v_gene: TRBV6-6; j_gene: TRBJ2-7; CDR3nt: TGTGCCAGCAATCGGGCGGACGAGCAGTACTTC; CDR3aa: CASNRADEQYF
abundance: NA; d_gene: TRBD1; v_gene: TRBV5-1; j_gene: TRBJ1-1; CDR3nt: TGCGCCAGCAGCCCGGACAGGGGCTACACTGAAGCTTTCTTT; CDR3aa: CASSPDRGYTEAFF
abundance: NA; d_gene: TRBD1; v_gene: TRBV4-2; j_gene: TRBJ1-6; CDR3nt: TGTGCCAGCAGCCAAGATATGGACAGGGTTGTTTCACCCCTCCACTTT; CDR3aa: CASSQDMDRVVSPLHF
abundance: NA; d_gene: TRBD2; v_gene: TRBV11-3; j_gene: TRBJ2-7; CDR3nt: TGTGCCAGCAGCTTAGGTCGCGGGGGGAATAGGGAGCAGTACTTC; CDR3aa: CASSLGRGGNREQYF
abundance: once; d_gene: TRBD1; v_gene: TRBV11-3; j_gene: TRBJ2-5; CDR3nt: TGTGCCAGCAGCTTAGCGGGGACAGCCAAGGAGACCCAGTACTTC; CDR3aa: CASSLAGTAKETQYF
abundance: NA; d_gene: TRBD2; v_gene: TRBV11-3; j_gene: TRBJ2-2; CDR3nt: TGTGCCAGCAGCACTTTCGGACTAGCGGGGGCCTCGTACGGGGAGCTGTTTTTT; CDR3aa: CASSTFGLAGASYGELFF
abundance: NA; d_gene: NA; v_gene: TRBV11-1; j_gene: TRBJ1-3; CDR3nt: TGTGCCAGCAGCTGGGGGGACTCTGGAAACACCATATATTTT; CDR3aa: CASSWGDSGNTIYF
abundance: NA; d_gene: NA; v_gene: TRBV7-8; j_gene: TRBJ2-3; CDR3nt: TGTGCCAGCAGCCAGCGCGGCCGGACAGCCTTCACAGATACGCAGTATTTT; CDR3aa: CASSQRGRTAFTDTQYF